These T cell receptor beta chains were read from a single sample in a study of OX40 agonist ivuxolimab in advanced cancers. Generated by immunoSEQ multiplex PCR, the TCRdb table keeps only in-frame clones and is missing some. The sample has about 36,000 clones; around 73% are singletons. The sequencing here drew on CD4+ or CD8+ T cells sorted from blood, taken in a trial of the OX40 agonist ivuxolimab. These TCRs come from an adult with an advanced solid tumor such as melanoma, head and neck, liver or kidney cancer. Each CDR3 is given with its conserved first and last residue. A D gene is named only where the DNA matches it firmly. Part of the rows lack a size; the others show once, few, many or a class for expanded clones.

TRBJ2-1 TRBV11-2 NA TRBD1 TGTGCCAGCAGCTTAGTCTGGGGACAGGTGTCCTACAATGAGCAGTTCTTC CASSLVWGQVSYNEQFF
TRBJ2-5 TRBV5-8 NA TRBD1 TGTGCCAGCAGCTACCGAACAGGGGTAGAGACCCAGTACTTC CASSYRTGVETQYF
TRBJ2-4 TRBV6-6 once TRBD2 TGTGCCAGCAGTTTAACTAGCGTGGACATTCAGTACTTC CASSLTSVDIQYF
TRBJ2-2 TRBV30 NA TRBD2 TGTGCCTGGATCCCGGGGACTAGCGGGAGTTGGAGTCGGGACACCGGGGAGCTGTTTTTT CAWIPGTSGSWSRDTGELFF
TRBJ2-1 TRBV20-1 NA NA TGCAGTGCCCATAGTTACAATGAGCAGTTCTTC CSAHSYNEQFF
TRBJ2-1 TRBV7-9 NA TRBD1 TGTGCCAGCAGCTGGATCCGGGACAGAGACAATGAGCAGTTCTTC CASSWIRDRDNEQFF
TRBJ2-7 TRBV28 once NA TGTGCCAGCAGTTTGCAGGGAGGAAACTACGAGCAGTACTTC CASSLQGGNYEQYF
TRBJ2-2 TRBV2 few TRBD2 TGTGCCACCTCAAGGGGGACTAGCAACACCGGGGAGCTGTTTTTT CATSRGTSNTGELFF
TRBJ2-1 TRBV7-3 NA TRBD2 TGTGCCAGCAGCTTAAGCCCGGGCGGGGGTCCCTACAATGAGCAGTTCTTC CASSLSPGGGPYNEQFF
TRBJ1-5 TRBV18 NA TRBD1 TGTGCCAGCTCAGACCGGGACAGGGCCCCGCAGGCCCAGCATTTT CASSDRDRAPQAQHF
TRBJ2-2 TRBV27 NA NA TGTGCCAGCAGTTTATACGCGAACACCGGGGAGCTGTTTTTT CASSLYANTGELFF
TRBJ2-6 TRBV9 once NA TGTGCCAGCAGCGGAACAGGGACTGGGGCCAACGTCCTGACTTTC CASSGTGTGANVLTF
TRBJ1-5 TRBV27 NA NA TGTGCCAGCAGTTCCCTAAGGGAGGTATACGGCAATCAGCCCCAGCATTTT CASSSLREVYGNQPQHF
TRBJ1-4 TRBV15 NA TRBD1 TGTGCCACCAGCAGCACACGACAGGGACGTAATGAAAAACTGTTTTTT CATSSTRQGRNEKLFF
TRBJ1-2 TRBV7-9 NA TRBD1 TGTGCCAGCACCCTCGGGACAGACCTCTATGGCTACACCTTC CASTLGTDLYGYTF
TRBJ2-1 TRBV7-6 few NA TGTGCCAGCAGCTTATCAGGGGGAGGCTACAATGAGCAGTTCTTC CASSLSGGGYNEQFF